The text below deals with one TCR beta chain. The entry originates in a study of blood T cell repertoires in COVID-19. Study information: The study drew acute and convalescent COVID-19 samples from the United States, Italy and Spain.

Germline assignment: CDR1 SGHVS and CDR2 FNYEAQ. This CDR3 is 16 amino acids long. The junction had 1 base not matched to a gene; V was cut back by 1 base and J by 1 base. Participant age was roughly 18 to 89 years, and participants resided in fewer than 30 US areas. Cohort 3 recovered donors had two negative PCRs, clearance, or symptom resolution. In the source study's methods: For nucleated cells, counts were estimated from reference gene primer amplification. TCRdb's table, derived via immunoSEQ multiplex PCR, lists solely in-frame clones and lacks some. V, J and clone size were drawn from that table, and D and trimming were deduced from the DNA. The sample carries about 130,000 clones, 80% to 85% recorded once.

The rearrangement joins TRBV7-6 to TRBJ2-2, with 9 bases identical to TRBD2. The sequence was obtained from a man younger than 45 who had recovered from COVID-19. The source material was PBMCs or T cells enriched from blood (not recorded which). The CDR3 here is CASSLGAGGNTGELFF. CDR3 nucleotides: TGTGCCAGCAGCTTAGGAGCGGGGGGGAACACCGGGGAGCTGTTTTTT.